The 27 T cell receptor beta chains listed next were all sequenced from one sample in a study of graft-versus-host responses after intestinal transplantation. The method was immunoSEQ multiplex PCR; TCRdb's version includes in-frame clones alone and lacks a portion of them. The repertoire holds just over 40,000 clones, with about 90% as singletons. This specimen consisted of PBMCs, obtained around 320 days after intestinal transplant. These receptors all come from a human patient who received an intestinal transplant, so some T cells may come from the graft donor.

This clone was counted once. The genes are TRBV10-3 and TRBJ2-7, with D possibly being TRBD1 (7 bases). The length of the CDR3 is 15 residues. Germline V CDR1 and CDR2: ENHRY, SYGVKD. V lost 3 bases, J lost 3 bases, and 15 bases lay in between. This CDR3 reads CAISEAGDRDYEQYF. CDR3 nucleotide sequence: TGTGCCATCAGTGAAGCGGGCGACAGGGACTACGAGCAGTACTTC.

The chain is built from TRBV6-6 and TRBJ2-7; 9 positions agree with TRBD2. The germline gives CDR1 MNHNY, CDR2 SVGAGI (reference sequence). V lost 6 bases, J lost 3 bases, and 3 bases stayed unmatched. This CDR3 comprises 13 residues. The DNA of the CDR3 is TGTGCCAGCAGGAGACTAGCGGTCTACGAGCAGTACTTC. It is translated as CASRRLAVYEQYF.

The chain employs TRBV11-3 and TRBJ2-5, with 9 bases that match TRBD1. The germline V gene has CDR1 SGHNT and CDR2 YENEEA. V gave up 5 bases and J gave up 5 bases; unmatched junction bases: 3. CDR3 length: 13 residues. This CDR3 is CASSTGGAETQYF. The CDR3, as DNA: TGTGCCAGCAGCACAGGGGGCGCGGAGACCCAGTACTTC.

This chain joins TRBV9 and TRBJ2-3, with TRBD2 identical over 8 bases. With V trimmed by 3 bases and J by 3 bases, 12 bases remained unmatched. In germline, CDR1 is SGDLS, CDR2 YYNGEE. This CDR3 has 17 residues. CDR3 nucleotide sequence: TGTGCCAGCAGCGCCCGCGAAGTAGCGGGGCGAACAGATACGCAGTATTTT. This gives the protein CASSAREVAGRTDTQYF.

This chain links TRBV5-4 with TRBJ2-5; D gene unclear. This CDR3 comprises 14 residues. Germline V lookup: CDR1 SGHNT, CDR2 YYREEE (reference sequence). V lost 2 bases to trimming and J lost 1 base, with 9 bases between them. The CDR3 loop is CASSFEGLQETQYF. The CDR3 DNA sequence: TGTGCCAGCAGCTTCGAAGGCCTCCAAGAGACCCAGTACTTC.

This clone was seen once. The rearrangement joins TRBV2 to TRBJ2-7, with 8 nucleotides matching TRBD2. Germline V lookup: CDR1 SNHLY, CDR2 FYNNEI. Trimming cost V 2 bases and J 2 bases; bases outside gene matches: 5. The CDR3 runs 15 residues. In DNA form, the CDR3 reads TGTGCCAGCAGTGAATTTGCGGGGGGCCCCTACGAGCAGTACTTC. It translates to CASSEFAGGPYEQYF.

J is TRBJ2-7 and V is TRBV5-5; D remains ambiguous. Germline-derived CDR1 and CDR2 are SGHKS and YYEKEE (reference sequence). With 2 bases removed from V and 3 bases from J, the gap between germline ends came to 12 bases. The CDR3 contains 14 residues. In nucleotides, the CDR3 is TGTGCCAGCAGCTTCATAAATCGCTTCTACGAGCAGTACTTC. Amino acid sequence: CASSFINRFYEQYF.

This clone was counted only a few times. The genes are TRBV9 and TRBJ1-1; D call uncertain. V lost 2 bases and J 4 bases, leaving 9 bases between the germline ends. Per the germline V gene, CDR1 is SGDLS and CDR2 is YYNGEE. This CDR3 is 13 amino acids long. The CDR3 DNA sequence: TGTGCCAGCAGCGTCGACGGGAGCACTGAAGCTTTCTTT. Its translation is CASSVDGSTEAFF.

The J gene is TRBJ1-1, the V gene TRBV15; D remains ambiguous. Germline CDR1 and CDR2: LNHNV and YYDKDF (reference sequence). The CDR3 has 15 residues. Trimming stripped 0 bases from V and 0 bases from J, with 8 bases between. The DNA of the CDR3 is TGTGCCACCAGCAGAGATCGGGGTCTGAACACTGAAGCTTTCTTT. Residues: CATSRDRGLNTEAFF. The variable domain in full, completed from reference TRBV15 and TRBJ1-1, reads DAMVIQNPRYQVTQFGKPVTLSCSQTLNHNVMYWYQQKSSQAPKLLFHYYDKDFNNEADTPDNFQSRRPNTSFCFLDIRSPGLGDTAMYLCATSRDRGLNTEAFFGQGTRLTVV.

The J gene is TRBJ2-3, the V gene TRBV6-4, with 8 bases identical to TRBD1. CDR1 is MRHNA, CDR2 SNTAGT, per germline. The CDR3 is 16 amino acids. Germline trimming cut 0 bases from V and 1 base from J; bases unmatched to any gene: 3. As DNA, the CDR3 is TGTGCCAGCAGTGACTCGACGGACAGGGGCACAGATACGCAGTATTTT. This codes for CASSDSTDRGTDTQYF.

This sequence joins TRBV6-4 and TRBJ2-1, with unresolved D. V lost 0 bases and J lost 10, with 7 bases in between. The germline CDR1 and CDR2 sequences are MRHNA and SNTAGT. This CDR3 contains 12 residues. The CDR3, as DNA: TGTGCCAGCAGTGACTCTAGCAGAGAGCAGTTCTTC. Its translation is CASSDSSREQFF.

V gene TRBV9 combines with J gene TRBJ2-1; perhaps TRBD1 as D (5 bases). This CDR3 comprises 10 residues. V lost 7 bases and J 10 bases, leaving 9 bases between the germline ends. The germline CDR1 and CDR2 sequences are SGDLS and YYNGEE. The CDR3 reads CASGSGEQFF. The CDR3 DNA reads as TGTGCCAGCGGCTCAGGGGAGCAGTTCTTC.

The DNA for the CDR3 is TGCGCCAGCAGCTTGGGACAGGTTCAATATGGCTACACCTTC. Protein product: CASSLGQVQYGYTF. The chain has TRBV5-1 and TRBJ1-2; a possible D gene is TRBD1 (6 bases). The length of the CDR3 is 14 residues. Trimming pared 0 bases from V and 5 bases from J, leaving 11 bases between. Germline CDR1 is SGHRS and CDR2 is YFSETQ.

The gene calls are TRBV6-4 and TRBJ2-5; 8 bases are shared with TRBD1. The ends lost 6 bases at V and 4 bases at J; junction bases unmatched: 4. The V gene's germline CDR1 is MRHNA and CDR2 SNTAGT. The CDR3 runs 13 residues. The CDR3 DNA reads TGTGCCAGCAGCAGGGGGCGAGGAGAGACCCAGTACTTC. This encodes CASSRGRGETQYF.

The chain recombines TRBV4-1 with TRBJ1-5; 10 nucleotides line up with TRBD1. The germline CDR1 and CDR2 sequences are MGHRA and YSYEKL. V shed 4 bases, J shed 2 bases, and the junction held 2 bases outside the gene matches. The CDR3 has 15 amino acids. In DNA form, the CDR3 reads TGCGCCAGCAGCCTCGGGACAGGGGGCAATCAGCCCCAGCATTTT. Encoded protein: CASSLGTGGNQPQHF.

The chain couples TRBV6-1 to TRBJ2-6; D call uncertain. This CDR3 region has 15 residues. Trimming shortened V by 1 base and J by 1 base, and 5 bases separated the two germline ends. Germline lookup yields CDR1 MNHNS and CDR2 SASEGT. The CDR3 DNA reads as TGTGCCAGCAGTGAAGAGTTATCTGGGGCCAACGTCCTGACTTTC. This translates into CASSEELSGANVLTF.

The chain links TRBV6-4 to TRBJ1-2; TRBD1 is a possible D gene (5 bases). The CDR3 extends over 11 amino acids. Germline CDR1 and CDR2: MRHNA and SNTAGT. Deletions cut 4 bases from V and 8 bases from J, with 8 bases between. For the CDR3, the DNA is TGTGCCAGCAGTGCCGGGGGAGGCTACACCTTC. It specifies CASSAGGGYTF.

There are a few counts of this clone. The chain uses TRBV5-1 and TRBJ2-7, with 7 nucleotides matching TRBD1. The ends lost 3 bases at V and 0 bases at J; junction bases unmatched: 6. CDR1 and CDR2 (germline): SGHRS, YFSETQ. The CDR3 length is 15 residues. CDR3 in DNA: TGCGCCAGCAGCTGGGACGGGGACAGCTCCTACGAGCAGTACTTC. Translated, it gives CASSWDGDSSYEQYF.

This clone showed up just once. The chain joins TRBV9 to TRBJ2-1; 14 bases map to TRBD2. Germline-derived CDR1 and CDR2 are SGDLS and YYNGEE. The CDR3 length is 14 residues. The V gene end was trimmed by 2 bases and the J gene end by 9 bases; junction bases not matched to a gene: 1. CDR3 sequence reads: CASSVGTSGSEQFF. The CDR3, as DNA: TGTGCCAGCAGCGTCGGGACTAGCGGGAGTGAGCAGTTCTTC.

The CDR3 loop reads CASSEALGQGYEQYF. Here the CDR3 DNA reads TGTGCCAGCAGTGAAGCGCTAGGACAGGGCTACGAGCAGTACTTC. V and J are TRBV6-1 and TRBJ2-7, with 8 positions matching TRBD1. The CDR3 is 15 amino acids. After removal of 0 bases from V and 3 bases from J, the junction contained 4 bases not matched to a gene. Germline CDR1 MNHNS, CDR2 SASEGT.

This rearrangement joins TRBV28 to TRBJ2-5; unclear D gene. This CDR3 region has 12 residues. With 3 bases removed from V and 2 bases from J, the gap between germline ends came to 4 bases. CDR1 is MDHEN and CDR2 is SYDVKM in the germline V gene. DNA of the CDR3: TGTGCCAGCAGTTTGGGGCAAGAGACCCAGTACTTC. This encodes CASSLGQETQYF.

The chain links TRBV9 to TRBJ2-7, with TRBD1 identical over 8 bases. Germline loops: CDR1 SGDLS, CDR2 YYNGEE. This CDR3 comprises 15 residues. V lost 4 bases, J lost 2 bases, and 8 bases stayed unmatched. CDR3 in amino acids: CASSPQGASAYEQYF. CDR3 coding DNA: TGTGCCAGCAGCCCTCAGGGGGCTAGCGCCTACGAGCAGTACTTC. The full variable domain, in which reference TRBV9 and TRBJ2-7 provide the parts outside the CDR3, is DSGVTQTPKHLITATGQRVTLRCSPRSGDLSVYWYQQSLDQGLQFLIQYYNGEERAKGNILERFSAQQFPDLHSELNLSSLELGDSALYFCASSPQGASAYEQYFGPGTRLTVT.

Comments on this clone: Other nucleotide sequences from this sample produce the same CDR3. The V call is TRBV25-1, the J call TRBJ1-5; D call uncertain. V lost 4 bases, J lost 0 bases, and 7 bases lay in between. The CDR3 has 14 residues. The germline V gene has CDR1 MGHDK and CDR2 SYGVNS. The CDR3 region has the DNA TGTGCCAGCAGTGGTTCCTATAGCAATCAGCCCCAGCATTTT. Protein product: CASSGSYSNQPQHF. The whole variable domain, filled in from reference TRBV25-1 and TRBJ1-5, reads EADIYQTPRYLVIGTGKKITLECSQTMGHDKMYWYQQDPGMELHLIHYSYGVNSTEKGDLSSESTVSRIRTEHFPLTLESARPSHTSQYLCASSGSYSNQPQHFGDGTRLSIL.

V is TRBV10-3 and J is TRBJ1-6, with D perhaps TRBD1 (5 bases). The CDR3 consists of 12 residues. V shed 10 bases and J shed 9 bases, with 13 bases lying between them. Germline V gives CDR1 ENHRY, CDR2 SYGVKD. CDR3: CATQGGGSPLHF. The CDR3 nucleotides read TGTGCCACCCAGGGAGGAGGTTCACCCCTCCACTTT.

This chain joins TRBV19 and TRBJ1-2; D might be TRBD1 (5 bases). Germline loops: CDR1 LNHDA, CDR2 SQIVND (reference sequence). The CDR3 consists of 15 residues. V dropped 6 bases and J dropped 0 bases, with 14 bases sitting between them. Here the CDR3 DNA reads TGTGCCAGTAGCAGCTCCGGGACTTCTAACTATGGCTACACCTTC. This encodes CASSSSGTSNYGYTF.

J is TRBJ2-5 and V is TRBV7-3; D is perhaps TRBD1 (6 bases). The germline V gene has CDR1 SGHTA and CDR2 FQGTGA. CDR3 length: 13 residues. Trimming cost V 5 bases and J 7 bases, with 14 bases left between them. CDR3 loop: CASSPTEGGTQYF. The CDR3, as DNA: TGTGCCAGCAGCCCCACCGAAGGGGGGACCCAGTACTTC.

The chain employs TRBV28 and TRBJ1-1, with D perhaps matching TRBD1 (6 bases). The CDR3 runs to 13 residues. V lost 5 bases, J lost 0 bases, and 7 bases lay in between. Per the germline V gene, CDR1 is MDHEN and CDR2 is SYDVKM. The CDR3 DNA reads as TGTGCCAGCAGTACAGGGATGAACACTGAAGCTTTCTTT. Protein sequence: CASSTGMNTEAFF. Variable domain in full (rest from reference TRBV28 and TRBJ1-1): DVKVTQSSRYLVKRTGEKVFLECVQDMDHENMFWYRQDPGLGLRLIYFSYDVKMKEKGDIPEGYSVSREKKERFSLILESASTNQTSMYLCASSTGMNTEAFFGQGTRLTVV.